A selection of T cell receptor beta chains follows, all from one sample in a study of tumor and adjacent non-tumor tissue in lung cancer. TCRdb analysed the multiplex PCR reads with MiXCR anew, one entry per CDR3 protein. The sample consists of about 93,000 distinct CDR3 sequences, roughly 70% of them appearing once. Sequencing input: lung tumor tissue. The receptor source for this set is a man between 60 and 70 years old with non-small cell lung cancer. CDR3s include the opening cysteine and the closing phenylalanine or tryptophan. Fields, in order: J gene, D gene, clone size, V gene, CDR3 DNA, CDR3 protein. The D gene is left open where the match is weak. A clone size is listed for some rows: how often the clone was seen (once, few, many), or a class if it is expanded.

j_call: TRBJ2-1
d_call: -
clone_size: few
v_call: TRBV20-1
cdr3_nt: TGCAGTGCTAGAGGGGGTTGGCCCCATGAGCAGTTCTTC
cdr3_aa: CSARGGWPHEQFF

j_call: TRBJ1-5
d_call: TRBD1
clone_size: -
v_call: TRBV5-6
cdr3_nt: TGTGCCAACAGCCTGGGGACAGGGTCAAATCAGCCCCAGCATTTT
cdr3_aa: CANSLGTGSNQPQHF

j_call: TRBJ2-1
d_call: -
clone_size: -
v_call: TRBV4-3
cdr3_nt: TGCGCCAGCAGCCAAGATCCCACTAGTGGCTATAATGAGCTGTTCTTC
cdr3_aa: CASSQDPTSGYNELFF

j_call: TRBJ2-7
d_call: -
clone_size: -
v_call: TRBV4-2
cdr3_nt: TGTGCCAGCAGCCAAACCGGGAGTGCCTACGAGCAGCACTTC
cdr3_aa: CASSQTGSAYEQHF

j_call: TRBJ2-1
d_call: TRBD2
clone_size: -
v_call: TRBV11-3
cdr3_nt: TGTGCCAGCAGAGGGACTACCAATGAGCAGTTCTTC
cdr3_aa: CASRGTTNEQFF

j_call: TRBJ2-2
d_call: -
clone_size: -
v_call: TRBV6-5
cdr3_nt: TGTGCCAGCAATCAGGTCCTGGACAGCACCGGGGAGCTGTTTTTT
cdr3_aa: CASNQVLDSTGELFF

j_call: TRBJ2-5
d_call: -
clone_size: -
v_call: TRBV29-1
cdr3_nt: TGCAGCGTTGTTAGCATTTGTAGCCAAGAGACTCAGTACTTC
cdr3_aa: CSVVSICSQETQYF

j_call: TRBJ2-5
d_call: -
clone_size: many
v_call: TRBV5-1
cdr3_nt: TGCGCCAGCAGTGAAGGGACGGGCAAAGAGACCCAGTACTTC
cdr3_aa: CASSEGTGKETQYF

j_call: TRBJ2-1
d_call: -
clone_size: -
v_call: TRBV11-3
cdr3_nt: TGTGTCAGCGGCTTTAGTCACGGATTACCCACGAGCATGGAGCAGTTCTTC
cdr3_aa: CVSGFSHGLPTSMEQFF

j_call: TRBJ2-2
d_call: -
clone_size: -
v_call: TRBV11-2
cdr3_nt: TGTGCCAGCAGCTTAGGTGCCGGGGACACCGGGGAGCTGTTTTTT
cdr3_aa: CASSLGAGDTGELFF

j_call: TRBJ2-7
d_call: TRBD2
clone_size: -
v_call: TRBV5-5
cdr3_nt: TGTGCCAGCAGCTTGACTAGCGTCTACAAGCAGTACTTC
cdr3_aa: CASSLTSVYKQYF

j_call: TRBJ2-7
d_call: -
clone_size: many
v_call: TRBV5-6
cdr3_nt: TGTGCCAGCAGCTTGGCCGGGTCTACCGGCTACGAGCAGTACTTC
cdr3_aa: CASSLAGSTGYEQYF

j_call: TRBJ2-4
d_call: -
clone_size: many
v_call: TRBV6-1
cdr3_nt: TGTGCCAGCAGTGACCCAGGGGCTATAGCCAAAAACATTCAGTACTTC
cdr3_aa: CASSDPGAIAKNIQYF

j_call: TRBJ2-3
d_call: -
clone_size: -
v_call: TRBV4-1
cdr3_nt: TGCGCCAGCAGCGTTATGGAGGGGGCAGGTATAGATACGCAGTATTTT
cdr3_aa: CASSVMEGAGIDTQYF

j_call: TRBJ2-3
d_call: -
clone_size: few
v_call: TRBV6-2/TRBV6-3
cdr3_nt: TGTGCCAGTAGTTATATATCTACATGGCCGAGGAATTCAGATACGCAGTATTTT
cdr3_aa: CASSYISTWPRNSDTQYF

j_call: TRBJ1-1
d_call: -
clone_size: many
v_call: TRBV20-1
cdr3_nt: TGCAGTGCGAGAGGTCACTCGGGCACTGAAGCTTTCTTT
cdr3_aa: CSARGHSGTEAFF

j_call: TRBJ1-5
d_call: TRBD1
clone_size: -
v_call: TRBV12-3/TRBV12-4
cdr3_nt: TGTGGCAGCCGGGACAGTGATCGGCCCCAGCATTTT
cdr3_aa: CGSRDSDRPQHF

j_call: TRBJ1-2
d_call: -
clone_size: -
v_call: TRBV11-2
cdr3_nt: TGTGCCAGCAACTTTAGGGATTCAGGCTATGGCTACACCTTC
cdr3_aa: CASNFRDSGYGYTF

j_call: TRBJ2-1
d_call: -
clone_size: -
v_call: TRBV29-1
cdr3_nt: TGCAGCGTTGAAGTCGAGCTAGTAGGCAATGAGCATTTCTTC
cdr3_aa: CSVEVELVGNEHFF

j_call: TRBJ2-2
d_call: -
clone_size: -
v_call: TRBV11-1
cdr3_nt: TGTGCGAGCAGCACACAGCAGGGATTTTCCGACACCGGGGAGCTGTTTTTT
cdr3_aa: CASSTQQGFSDTGELFF

j_call: TRBJ1-6
d_call: -
clone_size: many
v_call: TRBV4-2
cdr3_nt: TGTGCCAGCAGCCCCACCTCGGGACTCCTCCACTTT
cdr3_aa: CASSPTSGLLHF

j_call: TRBJ2-7
d_call: -
clone_size: -
v_call: TRBV28
cdr3_nt: TGTGCCAGCAGTTTAATTTCGGGATACAGGTACGAGCAGTACTTC
cdr3_aa: CASSLISGYRYEQYF

j_call: TRBJ2-7
d_call: -
clone_size: -
v_call: TRBV7-9
cdr3_nt: TGTGCCAGCAGCTTAGTGGTAGGATTAAGGGCCTACGAGCAGTACTTC
cdr3_aa: CASSLVVGLRAYEQYF

j_call: TRBJ2-1
d_call: TRBD1
clone_size: many
v_call: TRBV11-2
cdr3_nt: TGTGCCAGCAGCTTGAGAAACAGCGGGACAGGGAAATACAATGAGCAGTTCTTC
cdr3_aa: CASSLRNSGTGKYNEQFF

j_call: TRBJ2-1
d_call: TRBD1
clone_size: -
v_call: TRBV29-1
cdr3_nt: TGCAGCGTTACCGGGACAGGAAGCAATGATCAGTTCTTC
cdr3_aa: CSVTGTGSNDQFF

j_call: TRBJ2-1
d_call: TRBD2
clone_size: few
v_call: TRBV7-3
cdr3_nt: TGTGCCAGCAGCTCCGGTGGAGGTAGCGGGATTTATTCTGTTGAAGAGCAGTTCTTC
cdr3_aa: CASSSGGGSGIYSVEEQFF

j_call: TRBJ2-1
d_call: -
clone_size: -
v_call: TRBV11-2
cdr3_nt: TGTGCCAGCAGCCCCCGGGTTACCCTTAACAATGAGCAGTTCTTC
cdr3_aa: CASSPRVTLNNEQFF

j_call: TRBJ1-2
d_call: -
clone_size: few
v_call: TRBV5-1
cdr3_nt: TGCGCCAGCAGCTCGAGCGACTATGGCTACACCTTC
cdr3_aa: CASSSSDYGYTF

j_call: TRBJ1-1
d_call: -
clone_size: -
v_call: TRBV19
cdr3_nt: TGTGCCAGTATTCAGTACACTAAAGCTTTCTTT
cdr3_aa: CASIQYTKAFF

j_call: TRBJ2-5
d_call: -
clone_size: many
v_call: TRBV6-1
cdr3_nt: TGTGCCAGCAGTGGGCGGGCATTCCAAGAGACCCAGTACTTC
cdr3_aa: CASSGRAFQETQYF

j_call: TRBJ1-2
d_call: -
clone_size: -
v_call: TRBV12-5
cdr3_nt: TGTGCTAGTGGAGCTCGGGACGTAAACTATGGCTACGCCTTC
cdr3_aa: CASGARDVNYGYAF

j_call: TRBJ2-6
d_call: -
clone_size: few
v_call: TRBV12-3/TRBV12-4
cdr3_nt: TGTGCTAGCAGTCCTGGGACTTCTGTCTCTGTTGCCAACGTCCTGACTTTC
cdr3_aa: CASSPGTSVSVANVLTF

j_call: TRBJ2-3
d_call: -
clone_size: many
v_call: TRBV12-3/TRBV12-4
cdr3_nt: TGTGCCAGCAGTACAGCAGATACGCAGTATTTT
cdr3_aa: CASSTADTQYF

j_call: TRBJ2-7
d_call: TRBD1
clone_size: -
v_call: TRBV2
cdr3_nt: TGTGCCAGCCGACAGGGCTACGAGCAGTACTTC
cdr3_aa: CASRQGYEQYF

j_call: TRBJ1-4
d_call: -
clone_size: -
v_call: TRBV4-2
cdr3_nt: TGTGCCAGCACGCCGCGGGGCATCGGGCTTAATGAAAAACTGTTTTTT
cdr3_aa: CASTPRGIGLNEKLFF

j_call: TRBJ2-5
d_call: -
clone_size: many
v_call: TRBV4-1
cdr3_nt: TGCGCCAGCAGCCGGGAGCGATGGGAGACCCAGTACTTC
cdr3_aa: CASSRERWETQYF

j_call: TRBJ1-5
d_call: -
clone_size: -
v_call: TRBV11-1
cdr3_nt: TGTGCTAACAGCCTACATATGGATCAGCCCCAGCATTTT
cdr3_aa: CANSLHMDQPQHF

j_call: TRBJ2-1
d_call: TRBD2
clone_size: once
v_call: TRBV6-2/TRBV6-3
cdr3_nt: TGTGCCAGCAGTAGCATCCTAGCGGGATGGCCGGGTGGTGATGAGCAGTTCTTC
cdr3_aa: CASSSILAGWPGGDEQFF

j_call: TRBJ1-6
d_call: -
clone_size: -
v_call: TRBV6-5
cdr3_nt: TGTGCCATCAGTTACTTTTTCAATCCTATTCATCATTCACCCCTCCACTTT
cdr3_aa: CAISYFFNPIHHSPLHF

j_call: TRBJ1-5
d_call: -
clone_size: -
v_call: TRBV12-3/TRBV12-4
cdr3_nt: TGTGCCAACAGTTTGGCCAGGGGACCCAATCAGCCCCAGCATTTT
cdr3_aa: CANSLARGPNQPQHF

j_call: TRBJ1-4
d_call: -
clone_size: -
v_call: TRBV4-2
cdr3_nt: TGTACCAGCAGCCAAGATCCCGCCGGGGGGTTGGATAAAAAACTGTTTTTT
cdr3_aa: CTSSQDPAGGLDKKLFF

j_call: TRBJ1-5
d_call: -
clone_size: -
v_call: TRBV28
cdr3_nt: TGTGCCAGCGGTTTTGTCAGGGCATCTCGGCTAGGCAATCAGCGCCAGCATTTT
cdr3_aa: CASGFVRASRLGNQRQHF

j_call: TRBJ2-2
d_call: TRBD1
clone_size: -
v_call: TRBV7-3
cdr3_nt: TGTGCCAGCAGCTTAAAAGGGGTTGACAGGGGCTCCGGGGAGCTGTTTTTT
cdr3_aa: CASSLKGVDRGSGELFF

j_call: TRBJ1-4
d_call: -
clone_size: -
v_call: TRBV4-3
cdr3_nt: TGCGCCAGTAGCACTAGCACCGGGTCGAGGGGTGAAAAACCGTTTTTT
cdr3_aa: CASSTSTGSRGEKPFF

j_call: TRBJ2-5
d_call: TRBD1
clone_size: few
v_call: TRBV20-1
cdr3_nt: TGCAGTGCTCAGTATGGGACAGGGGAGACCCAGTACTTC
cdr3_aa: CSAQYGTGETQYF

j_call: TRBJ2-7
d_call: TRBD1
clone_size: -
v_call: TRBV10-3
cdr3_nt: TGTGCCATCGCCTCCGGGACAGCCTTCTACGAGCAGTACTTC
cdr3_aa: CAIASGTAFYEQYF